These 24 T cell receptor beta chains originate from one sample sequenced in a study of cytomegalovirus exposure and HLA in healthy donors. Libraries were prepared by immunoSEQ multiplex PCR; TCRdb keeps only in-frame clonotypes and omits some of them. The sample has tens of thousands of clones, 95% to 98% seen once. The material sequenced was PBMCs. These TCRs come from a man aged 18 to 30 in good health and CMV-seronegative.

The chain joins TRBV6-5 to TRBJ2-1; TRBD2 might be the D (8 bases). V shed 2 bases and J shed 9 bases, with 20 bases lying between them. The CDR3 has 16 amino acids. Germline CDR1 MNHEY, CDR2 SVGAGI. CDR3: CASSYLGRGQGVEQFF. For the CDR3, the DNA is TGTGCCAGCAGTTACCTCGGGAGGGGGCAGGGGGTTGAGCAGTTCTTC.

The genes are TRBV28 and TRBJ2-2; 7 bases align to TRBD1. Germline V gene sequence: CDR1 MDHEN, CDR2 SYDVKM. V was clipped by 6 bases and J by 6 bases; unmatched bases: 13. CDR3 size: 16 residues. The CDR3 region is CASRGLDRKDAGELFF. The CDR3 DNA is TGTGCCAGCAGGGGGTTGGACAGGAAAGATGCCGGGGAGCTGTTTTTT.

V gene TRBV7-9 combines with J gene TRBJ1-5; maybe TRBD1 (5 bases). The germline V and J ends were trimmed by 5 bases and 5 bases, with 16 bases remaining between them. This CDR3 is 15 amino acids long. From germline, CDR1 is SEHNR and CDR2 FQNEAQ (reference sequence). The CDR3 DNA sequence: TGTGCCAGCAGCCAGGGAGGGTTAAGCGATCAGCCCCAGCATTTT. Translating gives CASSQGGLSDQPQHF. The full variable domain, in which reference TRBV7-9 and TRBJ1-5 provide the parts outside the CDR3, is DTGVSQNPRHKITKRGQNVTFRCDPISEHNRLYWYRQTLGQGPEFLTYFQNEAQLEKSRLLSDRFSAERPKGSFSTLEIQRTEQGDSAMYLCASSQGGLSDQPQHFGDGTRLSIL.

J is TRBJ2-2 and V is TRBV29-1; TRBD2 matches at 10 bases. Germline CDR1 is SQVTM and CDR2 is ANQGSEA. The CDR3 runs 16 residues. Germline trimming cut 5 bases from V and 4 bases from J; bases unmatched to any gene: 10. In DNA form, the CDR3 reads TGCAGCGTTTACCCAGCGGGAGGGCCGGGCACCGGGGAGCTGTTTTTT. Its translation: CSVYPAGGPGTGELFF.

This chain connects TRBV25-1 to TRBJ1-2; tentative D call: TRBD1 (5 bases). The CDR3 covers 14 residues. The V gene lost 3 bases and the J gene lost 5 bases, with 13 bases spanning the gap. Germline loops: CDR1 MGHDK, CDR2 SYGVNS. The CDR3 bases are TGTGCCAGCAGTGACAGGGCCCTTCGATATGGCTACACCTTC. Amino acid sequence: CASSDRALRYGYTF.

The chain is built from TRBV30 and TRBJ2-7, with a possible D match to TRBD2 (6 bases). The germline gives CDR1 GTSNPN, CDR2 SVGIG (reference sequence). CDR3 size: 13 residues. The ends were cut back, 1 base at V and 6 bases at J, with 13 bases in the middle. Written as DNA, the CDR3 is TGTGCCTGGAGTGCGGGAGAACGGCTCGAGCAGTACTTC. Translation gives CAWSAGERLEQYF. The variable domain in full, completed from reference TRBV30 and TRBJ2-7, reads SQTIHQWPATLVQPVGSPLSLECTVEGTSNPNLYWYRQAAGRGLQLLFYSVGIGQISSEVPQNLSASRPQDRQFILSSKKLLLSDSGFYLCAWSAGERLEQYFGPGTRLTVT.

The chain joins TRBV27 to TRBJ2-1; possibly TRBD2 for D (6 bases). The CDR3 sequence is 13 residues long. CDR1 MNHEY and CDR2 SMNVEV come from the germline V gene (reference sequence). V gave up 1 base and J gave up 9 bases, with 10 bases separating them. In nucleotides, the CDR3 is TGTGCCAGCAGTTTATATCCTAGCGTTGAGCAGTTCTTC. Its translation: CASSLYPSVEQFF.

This chain links TRBV27 with TRBJ1-5; D call uncertain. V dropped 5 bases and J dropped 2 bases, with 13 bases sitting between them. The CDR3 is 15 amino acids. Germline V gene sequence: CDR1 MNHEY, CDR2 SMNVEV (reference sequence). CDR3: CASSPHPQGNQPQHF. CDR3 DNA sequence: TGTGCCAGCAGTCCCCACCCCCAGGGCAATCAGCCCCAGCATTTT.

The chain uses TRBV5-1 and TRBJ2-1; 10 positions agree with TRBD2. The CDR3 extends over 16 amino acids. Germline V CDR1 and CDR2: SGHRS, YFSETQ. V was clipped by 2 bases and J by 6 bases; unmatched bases: 8. This CDR3 reads CASSLSLAGVLNEQFF. CDR3 sequence (DNA): TGCGCCAGCAGCTTATCCCTAGCGGGAGTGCTCAATGAGCAGTTCTTC.

This sequence joins TRBV28 and TRBJ2-5, with 7 bases lining up with TRBD1. V shed 5 bases, J shed 5 bases, and the junction held 8 bases outside the gene matches. CDR1 and CDR2 from the germline V gene are MDHEN and SYDVKM. CDR3 length: 14 residues. This CDR3 reads CASSVDRERETQYF. CDR3 in DNA: TGTGCCAGCAGTGTCGACAGGGAAAGGGAGACCCAGTACTTC. Full variable domain (rest looked up from reference TRBV28 and TRBJ2-5): DVKVTQSSRYLVKRTGEKVFLECVQDMDHENMFWYRQDPGLGLRLIYFSYDVKMKEKGDIPEGYSVSREKKERFSLILESASTNQTSMYLCASSVDRERETQYFGPGTRLLVL.

The genes are TRBV14 and TRBJ2-3; D is unresolved. In germline, CDR1 is SGHDN, CDR2 FVKESK. V was shortened by 4 bases and J by 6 bases, with 11 bases between the two germline ends. This CDR3 is built from 13 residues. The DNA of the CDR3 is TGTGCCAGCAGCCTATCTCTTTCTGATACGCAGTATTTT. Translated, it gives CASSLSLSDTQYF.

The rearrangement uses TRBV10-3 and TRBJ1-1; D not resolved. Germline V gene lookup returns CDR1 ENHRY and CDR2 SYGVKD. The CDR3 covers 15 residues. V was trimmed by 7 bases and J by 0 bases, leaving 15 bases between them. The CDR3 spells CAITHGEKLNTEAFF. CDR3 DNA sequence: TGTGCCATCACCCACGGAGAGAAGTTGAACACTGAAGCTTTCTTT.

V is TRBV11-2 and J is TRBJ1-5, with D perhaps TRBD1 (5 bases). This CDR3 spans 17 amino acids. The germline CDR1 and CDR2 sequences are SGHAT and FQNNGV. Trimming shortened V by 5 bases and J by 7 bases, and 24 bases separated the two germline ends. CDR3 amino acids: CASSALEWIRKGQPQHF. CDR3 DNA: TGTGCCAGCAGCGCACTTGAATGGATTCGGAAGGGGCAGCCCCAGCATTTT.

The count of this clone is one. The chain uses TRBV6-1 and TRBJ2-7; 8 nucleotides line up with TRBD2. After removal of 6 bases from V and 3 bases from J, the junction contained 1 base not matched to a gene. This CDR3 spans 12 amino acids. Germline CDR1 reads MNHNS; CDR2 reads SASEGT. In DNA form, the CDR3 reads TGTGCCAGCAGAGGGACTAGCTACGAGCAGTACTTC. Protein sequence: CASRGTSYEQYF.

This clone was observed a single time. V and J are TRBV18 and TRBJ2-1; 9 nucleotides agree with TRBD1. From germline, CDR1 is KGHSH and CDR2 LQKENI. The V and J ends lost 3 bases and 6 bases, in that order; junction bases with no gene match: 3. The CDR3 totals 14 residues. CDR3 loop: CASSPGQGPNEQFF. CDR3 coding DNA: TGTGCCAGCTCACCGGGACAGGGACCCAATGAGCAGTTCTTC. Together with reference TRBV18 and TRBJ2-1, the CDR3 gives the full variable domain: NAGVMQNPRHLVRRRGQEARLRCSPMKGHSHVYWYRQLPEEGLKFMVYLQKENIIDESGMPKERFSAEFPKEGPSILRIQQVVRGDSAAYFCASSPGQGPNEQFFGPGTRLTVL.

The chain is built from TRBV27 and TRBJ1-1; TRBD1 matches 10 bases. The J segment lost 6 bases and the V segment lost 5 bases, leaving 18 bases of the junction unmatched. This CDR3 region has 18 residues. Looked up from germline, CDR1 is MNHEY and CDR2 is SMNVEV (reference sequence). The CDR3 DNA reads TGTGCCAGCAGTGTCATTCCCCCGACAGGGGGCAAACACCCTGAAGCTTTCTTT. As protein: CASSVIPPTGGKHPEAFF.

The rearrangement links TRBV5-1 to TRBJ1-5; tentatively, D is TRBD1 (6 bases). With 0 bases removed from V and 3 bases from J, the gap between germline ends came to 10 bases. Per the germline V gene, CDR1 is SGHRS and CDR2 is YFSETQ. This CDR3 has 15 residues. Written as DNA, the CDR3 is TGCGCCAGCAGCTTGGATTCAGGGGCCAATCAGCCCCAGCATTTT. This codes for CASSLDSGANQPQHF.

This chain connects TRBV6-1 to TRBJ2-4, with D possibly matching TRBD2 (5 bases). CDR1 MNHNS and CDR2 SASEGT come from the germline V gene. Trimming shortened V by 2 bases and J by 0 bases, and 11 bases separated the two germline ends. The CDR3 totals 16 residues. CDR3 DNA sequence: TGTGCCAGCAGTGAATTCGCTAGCCAAGCCAAAAACATTCAGTACTTC. This sequence encodes CASSEFASQAKNIQYF.

This chain uses TRBV9 with TRBJ1-4; 7 bases fit TRBD1. This CDR3 comprises 15 residues. Germline loops: CDR1 SGDLS, CDR2 YYNGEE. V gave up 4 bases and J gave up 5 bases; unmatched junction bases: 8. The CDR3 here is CASSSSGTENEKLFF. CDR3 coding DNA: TGTGCCAGCAGCTCCTCCGGGACAGAGAATGAAAAACTGTTTTTT.

The sample holds a few counts of this clone. The chain employs TRBV9 and TRBJ1-1; a possible D gene is TRBD1 (5 bases). V lost 5 bases and J lost 1, with 9 bases in between. Germline assignment: CDR1 SGDLS and CDR2 YYNGEE. This CDR3 contains 13 residues. As DNA, the CDR3 is TGTGCCAGCAGTCGAGACAGGAACACTGAAGCTTTCTTT. It codes for CASSRDRNTEAFF.

The chain joins TRBV7-9 to TRBJ2-1; 8 nucleotides agree with TRBD1. The CDR3 has 16 residues. Germline values: CDR1 SEHNR, CDR2 FQNEAQ (reference sequence). V trimming: 1 base; J trimming: 3 bases; junction bases outside the gene matches: 5. For the CDR3, the DNA is TGTGCCAGCAGCTTAGTACGGGGACAGGTCTACAATGAGCAGTTCTTC. Its translation: CASSLVRGQVYNEQFF.

The V call is TRBV7-8, the J call TRBJ2-7; TRBD2 matches 9 bases. V was clipped by 5 bases and J by 1 base; unmatched bases: 15. The CDR3 totals 18 residues. Germline V gene sequence: CDR1 SGHVS, CDR2 FQNEAQ. The CDR3 spells CASSPTRKTSGGSYEQYV. DNA of the CDR3: TGTGCCAGCAGCCCCACTCGAAAGACTAGCGGAGGGTCCTACGAGCAGTACGTC.

The chain has TRBV9 and TRBJ1-1, with 7 bases fitting TRBD1. With 4 bases clipped from V and 1 base from J, the junction kept 7 bases outside the gene matches. CDR1 and CDR2 from the germline V gene are SGDLS and YYNGEE. The CDR3 is made up of 15 amino acids. The CDR3 reads CASSLSTGSNTEAFF. CDR3 sequence (DNA): TGTGCCAGCAGCCTCTCGACAGGGTCGAACACTGAAGCTTTCTTT.

The chain combines TRBV5-1 with TRBJ2-1, with 7 nucleotides matching TRBD2. V was pared by 0 bases and J by 4 bases, with 7 bases of the junction left unmatched. The CDR3 has 16 residues. Germline values: CDR1 SGHRS, CDR2 YFSETQ. CDR3 sequence: CASSLVLGGVYNEQFF. CDR3 DNA: TGCGCCAGCAGCTTGGTTTTGGGGGGGGTTTACAATGAGCAGTTCTTC.